This T cell receptor beta chain was found in a study of T cells in Graves' hyperthyroidism and ophthalmopathy. Study-wide results and caveats: Researchers report that a 13 V-J model separated ophthalmopathy from stable hyperthyroidism.

Authors of the study amplified TCR beta CDR3 regions from RNA transcripts. TCR CDR3 underwent first-round RT-PCR with the HTBI primer set. TCRdb passed the multiplex PCR reads through MiXCR, listing each CDR3 protein once. The sample contains a few hundred thousand distinct CDR3 sequences, 20% to 25% of which appear only once. In its sample, this clonotype was seen a few times. Its antigen is not known. Patients aged 18 to 65 had newly diagnosed hyperthyroidism lasting under 2 months. Exclusion of a patient resulted from uncontrolled infection, other autoimmune disease, pregnancy or lactation. Isolation of PBMCs was performed on 8.5 to 10 ml fresh peripheral blood. The CDR3 spans 13 residues. V was cut by 4 bases and J by 7 bases, with 11 bases left in between. CDR1 is SGHDT, CDR2 YYEEEE, per germline.

This chain joins TRBV5-6 and TRBJ2-2, with D possibly matching TRBD2 (5 bases). This sequence originates from a man aged 50-60 years with Graves' hyperthyroidism. Material: blood. The CDR3 protein is CASSASGGGELFF. CDR3 coding DNA: TGTGCCAGCAGCGCGTCCGGAGGCGGGGAGCTGTTTTTT.